This T cell receptor (beta chain) comes out of a study of regulatory T cells in long-lasting Graves disease. Germline V lookup: CDR1 SGHAT, CDR2 FQNNGV. Losses at the gene ends were 5 bases for V and 2 bases for J; bases not matched to a gene: 12. The CDR3 is made up of 16 amino acids. Ten or more counts support this clonotype. Arm-PCR of CDR3 regions and iRepertoire HTBI primers were the basis on which TCR beta libraries were built. TCRdb processed the multiplex PCR reads anew with MiXCR; each CDR3 protein has one entry. The sample has approximately 350,000 distinct CDR3 sequences, around 15% seen once. Time point specified: newly diagnosed GD, antithyroid drugs for less than 3 months. Researchers made the TCR library from RNA that was extracted from PBMCs. These records were also assigned to another study, of T cells in Graves' hyperthyroidism and ophthalmopathy. That work states: Ophthalmopathy was told apart from stable hyperthyroidism by a 13 V-J model.

The chain has TRBV11-2 and TRBJ2-7, with 7 bases identical to TRBD1. The sequence came from a woman aged 18-30 years with Graves disease. Sequences were derived from peripheral blood mononuclear cells (PBMCs), sampled at new diagnosis, from a patient treated with antithyroid drugs. The CDR3 is CASSGTRDSNPYEQYF. As DNA, the CDR3 is TGTGCCAGCAGCGGGACCCGGGACAGCAATCCCTACGAGCAGTACTTC.